The rows below give T cell receptor beta chains drawn from one sample of a study of blood T cells in healthy people across ages. TCRdb called the 5' RACE reads again in MiXCR, with one record for every CDR3 protein. The sample yields around 620,000 distinct CDR3 sequences, roughly 28% seen once. The sequenced sample consisted of blood. These TCRs come from a woman in her 70s in good health. Both conserved end residues are part of each CDR3. The D gene is left open where the match is weak.

v_call	d_call	j_call	cdr3_aa
TRBV29-1	-	TRBJ2-3	CSVQPKLDTQYF
TRBV7-9	-	TRBJ1-1	CASSLGAAGTEASF
TRBV7-9	-	TRBJ2-1	CASSLRREQFF
TRBV10-3	TRBD1	-	CASGDRGSYEQYF
TRBV6-6	TRBD2	TRBJ2-3	CASSRSGGWTDTQYF
TRBV6-2/TRBV6-3	-	TRBJ2-7	CASSYVGGPRTYEQYF
TRBV6-5	-	TRBJ1-4	CASSGRAEEKLFF
TRBV24-1	-	TRBJ1-1	CATSGAGSSREAFF
TRBV20-1	-	TRBJ1-1	CSAPGPGNTEAFF
TRBV20-1	-	TRBJ2-3	CSARDLGRTQYF
TRBV20-1	TRBD2	TRBJ2-5	CSALPSSGPQETQYF
TRBV5-1	-	TRBJ1-2	CASFLDGSNYGYTF